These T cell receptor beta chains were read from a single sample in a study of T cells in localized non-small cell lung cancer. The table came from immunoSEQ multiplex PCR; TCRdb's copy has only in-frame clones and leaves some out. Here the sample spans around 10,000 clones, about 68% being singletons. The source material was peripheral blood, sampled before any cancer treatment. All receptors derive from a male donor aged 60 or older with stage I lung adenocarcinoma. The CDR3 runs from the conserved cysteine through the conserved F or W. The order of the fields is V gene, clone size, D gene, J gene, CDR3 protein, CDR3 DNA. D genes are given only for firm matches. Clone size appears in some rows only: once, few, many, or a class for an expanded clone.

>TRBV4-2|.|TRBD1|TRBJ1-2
CASSRTGLAKVDGYTF
TGTGCCAGCAGCCGGACAGGTTTGGCGAAGGTGGATGGCTACACCTTC
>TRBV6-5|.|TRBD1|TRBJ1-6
CASRLTDRANSPLHF
TGTGCCAGCAGACTGACGGACAGGGCCAATTCACCCCTCCACTTT
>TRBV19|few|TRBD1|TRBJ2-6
CASSTPPRTGTGANVLTF
TGTGCCAGTAGTACTCCCCCAAGGACAGGGACTGGGGCCAACGTCCTGACTTTC
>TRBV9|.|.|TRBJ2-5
CASSVDALGGEETQYF
TGTGCCAGCAGCGTAGACGCTCTGGGGGGAGAAGAGACCCAGTACTTC
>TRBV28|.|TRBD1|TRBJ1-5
CASSLDRGSSDAQPQHF
TGTGCCAGCAGTTTGGACAGGGGATCGTCGGACGCTCAGCCCCAGCATTTT
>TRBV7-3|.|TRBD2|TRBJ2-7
CASSSVSGGSYEQYF
TGTGCCAGCAGCTCCGTTAGCGGGGGGTCCTACGAGCAGTACTTC
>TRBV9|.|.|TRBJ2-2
CASSPRHLHTGELFF
TGTGCCAGCAGCCCCCGACACCTCCACACCGGGGAGCTGTTTTTT
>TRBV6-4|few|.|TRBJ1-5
CASSPGGGGQPQHF
TGTGCCAGCAGTCCCGGGGGGGGCGGTCAGCCCCAGCATTTT
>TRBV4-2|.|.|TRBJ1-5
CASSQLSRGPQHF
TGTGCCAGCAGCCAACTGTCTCGGGGGCCCCAGCATTTT
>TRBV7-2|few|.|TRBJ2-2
CASSLEANTGELFF
TGTGCCAGCAGCTTAGAAGCGAACACCGGGGAGCTGTTTTTT
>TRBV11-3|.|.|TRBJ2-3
CASSSNTDTQYF
TGTGCCAGCAGCTCGAACACAGATACGCAGTATTTT
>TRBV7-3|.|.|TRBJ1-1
CASSFLGTGNTEAFF
TGTGCCAGCAGCTTCCTGGGGACTGGGAACACTGAAGCTTTCTTT
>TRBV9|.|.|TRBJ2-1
CASSVVKEGEQFF
TGTGCCAGCAGCGTAGTAAAGGAGGGTGAGCAGTTCTTC
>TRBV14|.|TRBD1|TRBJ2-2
CASSRKVGGRPGELFF
TGTGCCAGCAGCCGAAAAGTAGGGGGCCGGCCCGGGGAGCTGTTTTTT
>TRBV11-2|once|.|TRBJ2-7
CASSLAQTGSYEQYF
TGTGCCAGCAGCTTAGCCCAAACAGGATCCTACGAGCAGTACTTC
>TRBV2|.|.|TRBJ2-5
CASRGRSGSKETQYF
TGTGCCAGCAGGGGGAGGTCGGGGAGCAAAGAGACCCAGTACTTC
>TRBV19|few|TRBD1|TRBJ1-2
CASTPSGTGYYGYTF
TGTGCCAGTACCCCCTCTGGGACAGGGTACTATGGCTACACCTTC
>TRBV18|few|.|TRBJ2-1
CASSLRTDRRNEQFF
TGTGCCAGCTCACTCCGGACAGATAGGAGGAATGAGCAGTTCTTC
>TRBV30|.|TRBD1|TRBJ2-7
CAWSLLTGQGDPYEQYF
TGTGCCTGGAGTCTTCTCACGGGACAGGGGGACCCCTACGAGCAGTACTTC
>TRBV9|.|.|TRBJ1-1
CASSSSLNTEAFF
TGTGCCAGCAGCAGTTCATTGAACACTGAAGCTTTCTTT
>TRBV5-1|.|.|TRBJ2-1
CASSSRQGGVNEQFF
TGCGCCAGCAGCTCGAGACAGGGCGGGGTGAATGAGCAGTTCTTC
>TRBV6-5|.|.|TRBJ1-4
CASSRGNEKLFF
TGTGCCAGCAGCCGGGGGAATGAAAAACTGTTTTTT
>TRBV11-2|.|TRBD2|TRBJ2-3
CASSLFLAGRSTDTQYF
TGTGCCAGCAGCTTATTCCTAGCGGGGCGTAGCACAGATACGCAGTATTTT
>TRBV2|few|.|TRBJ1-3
CASRSGRSGNTIYF
TGTGCCAGCCGCTCGGGTCGCTCTGGAAACACCATATATTTT
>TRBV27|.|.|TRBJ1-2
CASSMTANYGYTF
TGTGCCAGCAGTATGACAGCTAACTATGGCTACACCTTC
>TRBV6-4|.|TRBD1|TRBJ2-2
CASSESSGGARTGELFF
TGTGCCAGCAGTGAGTCGTCAGGGGGCGCAAGAACCGGGGAGCTGTTTTTT
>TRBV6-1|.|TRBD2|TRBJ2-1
CASSEIAGATPSYNEQFF
TGTGCCAGCAGTGAAATAGCGGGGGCAACCCCCTCCTACAATGAGCAGTTCTTC
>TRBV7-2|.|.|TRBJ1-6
CASSPLTSIRSYNSPLHF
TGTGCCAGCAGCCCCCTTACCAGCATCCGCTCCTATAATTCACCCCTCCACTTT
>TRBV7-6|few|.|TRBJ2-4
CASSPGQGITLAKNIQYF
TGTGCCAGCAGCCCAGGGCAGGGCATAACTCTAGCCAAAAACATTCAGTACTTC
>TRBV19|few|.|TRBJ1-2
CASSVPRGSGYGYTF
TGTGCCAGTAGTGTCCCCAGGGGCTCGGGCTATGGCTACACCTTC